These T cell receptor beta chains were read from a single sample in a study of blood T cell repertoires in COVID-19. Measured with immunoSEQ multiplex PCR; TCRdb has only the in-frame clones, and not every one. The table records fewer than 200,000 clones, 75% to 80% of them present only once. The specimen was peripheral blood. These TCRs come from a woman aged 70-85 years with acute or convalescent COVID-19. CDR3s include the opening cysteine and the closing phenylalanine or tryptophan. Each record gives: V gene, D gene, clone size, J gene, CDR3 protein, CDR3 DNA. The D gene is left open where the match is weak. Clone sizes are given selectively: once, few, many, or a class where the clone is expanded.

TRBV19	TRBD1	.	TRBJ2-1	CASSIAPWTGDNEQFF	TGTGCCAGTAGTATAGCTCCCTGGACAGGGGACAATGAGCAGTTCTTC
TRBV19	.	.	TRBJ1-1	CASSSRGKAEAFF	TGTGCCAGTAGTAGCAGGGGAAAGGCTGAAGCTTTCTTT
TRBV29-1	TRBD1	.	TRBJ2-3	CSVERRQGVTDTQYF	TGCAGCGTTGAACGGCGACAGGGGGTCACAGATACGCAGTATTTT
TRBV19	TRBD2	.	TRBJ2-1	CASRGASGNHNEQFF	TGTGCCAGTAGGGGAGCTAGCGGGAACCACAATGAGCAGTTCTTC
TRBV4-2	.	once	TRBJ2-3	CASSQDAERVYTDTQYF	TGTGCCAGCAGCCAAGATGCCGAGCGGGTGTACACAGATACGCAGTATTTT
TRBV15	TRBD2	.	TRBJ2-1	CATSSNAAGVSDEQFF	TGTGCCACCAGCAGTAACGCAGCGGGAGTTTCGGATGAGCAGTTCTTC
TRBV5-1	.	.	TRBJ1-5	CASSLSSFNQPQHF	TGCGCCAGCAGCTTGTCTAGCTTCAATCAGCCCCAGCATTTT
TRBV6-5	TRBD1	.	TRBJ2-3	CASSSRTGRDTQYF	TGTGCCAGCAGTTCCAGGACAGGGAGAGATACGCAGTATTTT
TRBV5-4	TRBD1	many	TRBJ2-5	CASSSRTGTQETQYF	TGTGCCAGCAGCTCGAGGACAGGGACCCAAGAGACCCAGTACTTC
TRBV6-2/TRBV6-3	TRBD2	.	TRBJ2-1	CASSASGISYNEQFF	TGTGCCAGCAGTGCTAGCGGGATATCCTACAATGAGCAGTTCTTC
TRBV30	.	once	TRBJ2-7	CAWSVRAGAKQYF	TGTGCCTGGAGTGTACGGGCTGGGGCCAAGCAGTACTTC
TRBV5-1	TRBD1	.	TRBJ1-1	CASSSEGAGNTEAFF	TGCGCCAGCAGCTCGGAGGGGGCTGGGAACACTGAAGCTTTCTTT
TRBV2	TRBD2	.	TRBJ2-7	CASRRDWTSGRGYEQYF	TGTGCCAGCAGAAGAGATTGGACTAGCGGGAGGGGTTACGAGCAGTACTTC
TRBV18	TRBD1	.	TRBJ1-6	CASLGTVNNSPLHF	TGTGCCAGTCTTGGGACAGTAAATAATTCACCCCTCCACTTT
TRBV29-1	TRBD2	.	TRBJ2-5	CSAVLTGRDWTQYF	TGCAGCGCAGTTTTGACCGGGAGGGATTGGACCCAGTACTTC
TRBV29-1	.	.	TRBJ1-1	CSVDANRNTEAFF	TGCAGCGTCGATGCTAACAGGAACACTGAAGCTTTCTTT
TRBV6-6	TRBD1	.	TRBJ2-2	CASSYLGTDTGELFF	TGTGCCAGCAGTTACTTGGGGACAGACACCGGGGAGCTGTTTTTT
TRBV28	.	.	TRBJ1-1	CASSLPPGTEAFF	TGTGCCAGCAGTTTACCCCCGGGAACTGAAGCTTTCTTT
TRBV7-9	TRBD1	.	TRBJ2-6	CASSLFRTGSGGANVLTF	TGTGCCAGCAGCTTGTTTCGGACAGGGTCGGGTGGGGCCAACGTCCTGACTTTC
TRBV20-1	TRBD2	.	TRBJ2-1	CSASGSSGRSSYNEQFF	TGCAGTGCTAGTGGGTCTAGCGGGAGGAGCTCCTACAATGAGCAGTTCTTC
TRBV27	.	.	TRBJ1-1	CASSLVGTSSAFF	TGTGCCAGCAGTTTAGTGGGGACTTCTTCAGCTTTCTTT
TRBV29-1	.	.	TRBJ2-2	CSVEDRGRAGGTGELFF	TGCAGCGTTGAAGATCGAGGGCGGGCCGGTGGCACCGGGGAGCTGTTTTTT
TRBV30	.	.	TRBJ2-5	CAWRRPGETQYF	TGTGCCTGGAGGCGGCCGGGAGAGACCCAGTACTTC
TRBV5-1	TRBD1	once	TRBJ1-2	CASRQSRDRDSGYTF	TGCGCCAGCAGACAGTCCCGGGACAGGGACAGTGGCTACACCTTC
TRBV30	.	once	TRBJ1-6	CAWSVLRSSYNSPLHF	TGTGCCTGGAGTGTATTGAGGAGCTCCTATAATTCACCCCTCCACTTT
TRBV4-2	.	few	TRBJ2-1	CASSQGGQGNWEQFF	TGTGCCAGCAGCCAAGGTGGCCAGGGAAACTGGGAGCAGTTCTTC
TRBV19	.	few	TRBJ1-1	CASSIGINTEAFF	TGTGCCAGTAGTATTGGCATCAACACTGAAGCTTTCTTT